What follows are 22 T cell receptor beta chains derived from one specimen sequenced in a study of T-cell memory formation after mild COVID-19. One entry per CDR3 protein results from TCRdb running MiXCR on the 5' RACE reads. Counted here are 150,000 or so distinct CDR3 sequences, around 30% occurring once; the ten biggest clones make up approximately 12%. Material: PBMCs or a T cell subset sorted from them (not recorded which). These receptors all stem from an adult woman who had mild COVID-19 (a few samples of this study predate the infection). Cell type and time point are not known.

The genes are TRBV29-1 and TRBJ1-1, with a tentative D call TRBD1 (5 bases). V lost 6 bases and J 6 bases, leaving 17 bases between the germline ends. Germline CDR1 SQVTM, CDR2 ANQGSEA. The CDR3 spans 13 residues. CDR3 DNA sequence: TGCAGCGTGGGGGACCAAGTTGGGTCTGAAGCTTTCTTT. It is translated as CSVGDQVGSEAFF.

This clonotype came up a few times. This rearrangement joins TRBV4-1 to TRBJ2-7; possibly TRBD1 for D (5 bases). The length of the CDR3 is 15 residues. The germline gives CDR1 MGHRA, CDR2 YSYEKL. V was pared by 4 bases and J by 7 bases, with 20 bases between. The CDR3 here is CASSLTLGRAEEQYF. For the CDR3, the DNA is TGCGCCAGCAGCCTCACCTTGGGCAGGGCGGAGGAGCAGTACTTC.

The chain links TRBV5-1 to TRBJ2-7, with D perhaps matching TRBD1 or TRBD2 (5 bases each). CDR1 is SGHRS and CDR2 is YFSETQ in the germline V gene. The CDR3 runs 13 residues. Trimming removed 2 bases from V and 7 bases from J, with 13 bases in between. This CDR3 is CASSFHGADEQYF. The CDR3 bases are TGCGCCAGCAGCTTTCACGGGGCTGATGAGCAGTACTTC.

This clonotype was counted only a few times. The rearrangement links TRBV7-2 to TRBJ1-6, with a weak D call TRBD1 (6 bases). The germline V gene has CDR1 SGHTA and CDR2 FQGNSA. Trimming shortened V by 5 bases and J by 3 bases, and 11 bases separated the two germline ends. The CDR3 runs 15 residues. CDR3 DNA: TGTGCCAGCAGCCCTAGACAGGACTATAATTCACCCCTCCACTTT. Protein product: CASSPRQDYNSPLHF.

This clonotype showed up just a few times. The genes are TRBV7-2 and TRBJ2-1, with unresolved D. This CDR3 is built from 12 residues. V dropped 2 bases and J dropped 9 bases, with 8 bases sitting between them. Germline CDR1 SGHTA, CDR2 FQGNSA. CDR3 DNA: TGTGCCAGCAGCTTATCCAGGCGTGAGCAGTTCTTC. Residues: CASSLSRREQFF.

The chain has TRBV20-1 and TRBJ2-3; D is unclear. V lost 0 bases to trimming and J lost 0 bases, with 16 bases between them. CDR1 DFQATT and CDR2 SNEGSKA come from the germline V gene (reference sequence). This CDR3 has 17 residues. CDR3: CSARDLGRSSSTDTQYF. The CDR3 DNA reads TGCAGTGCTAGAGATCTGGGCAGGTCATCTAGCACAGATACGCAGTATTTT.

The chain employs TRBV12-3 or TRBV12-4 and TRBJ1-6; D is possibly TRBD1 (6 bases). The V and J ends lost 1 base and 6 bases respectively, with 10 bases between them. This CDR3 region has 15 residues. The CDR3 reads CASSLGGRGNSPLHF. The CDR3 region has the DNA TGTGCCAGCAGTTTAGGCGGCAGGGGTAATTCACCCCTCCACTTT.

This clonotype was seen a handful of times. The CDR3 sequence is CSVPPKGGPGGGYTF. The CDR3 region has the DNA TGCAGCGTACCCCCAAAGGGGGGGCCAGGGGGCGGCTACACCTTC. This chain connects TRBV29-1 to TRBJ1-2; TRBD1 aligns across 8 bases. The CDR3 totals 15 residues. V was clipped by 6 bases and J by 8 bases; unmatched bases: 17. Germline CDR1 SQVTM, CDR2 ANQGSEA.

This rearrangement joins TRBV9 to TRBJ2-7; 8 nucleotides line up with TRBD2. Germline V gene data show CDR1 as SGDLS and CDR2 as YYNGEE. This CDR3 contains 15 residues. Trimming removed 0 bases from V and 0 bases from J; junction bases left unmatched: 2. The CDR3 DNA is TGTGCCAGCAGCGTAGGCAGCGGGAGCTCCTACGAGCAGTACTTC. It encodes CASSVGSGSSYEQYF.

The chain links TRBV12-3 or TRBV12-4 to TRBJ1-5; D may be TRBD1 (6 bases). V lost 3 bases, J lost 2 bases, and 8 bases lay in between. The CDR3 runs to 14 residues. The CDR3 reads CASSLTGRNQPQHF. The CDR3 region has the DNA TGTGCCAGCAGTTTGACAGGCCGCAATCAGCCCCAGCATTTT.

The genes are TRBV4-1 and TRBJ1-5; TRBD1 might be the D (6 bases). V was shortened by 5 bases and J by 3 bases, with 17 bases between the two germline ends. Per the germline V gene, CDR1 is MGHRA and CDR2 is YSYEKL. CDR3 length: 16 residues. CDR3 sequence reads: CASSKTDRQDNQPQHF. For the CDR3, the DNA is TGCGCCAGCAGCAAAACCGACAGGCAGGACAATCAGCCCCAGCATTTT.

This clonotype was seen only a few times. The chain has TRBV25-1 and TRBJ1-1; D gene unclear. This CDR3 region has 14 residues. Between the trimmed V and J ends, which lost 3 bases and 4 bases, there was a span of 12 bases. CDR1 and CDR2 from the germline V gene are MGHDK and SYGVNS. CDR3 DNA: TGTGCCAGCAGTGATGCAGGAGGCCCCACTGAAGCTTTCTTT. Translation gives CASSDAGGPTEAFF.

This chain links TRBV5-1 with TRBJ2-7; no firm D call. Germline V lookup: CDR1 SGHRS, CDR2 YFSETQ. The CDR3 runs to 13 residues. The V end lost 4 bases, the J end lost 3 bases, and 11 bases lay between the germline ends. The CDR3 coding sequence is TGCGCCAGCAGCCCGGGCAACTACTACGAGCAGTACTTC. Its translation is CASSPGNYYEQYF.

This clonotype occurred many times. This chain uses TRBV5-1 with TRBJ2-1; TRBD2 matches 10 bases. CDR1 is SGHRS, CDR2 YFSETQ, per germline. The V and J ends lost 4 bases and 4 bases, in that order; junction bases with no gene match: 5. There are 15 residues in the CDR3. CDR3 loop: CASSPAGGLYNEQFF. CDR3 coding DNA: TGCGCCAGCAGCCCAGCGGGGGGGCTGTACAATGAGCAGTTCTTC.

The chain uses TRBV9 and TRBJ1-2; D is unresolved. Trimming took 0 bases from V and 0 from J, leaving 12 bases between them. The CDR3 is 16 residues long. Germline lookup yields CDR1 SGDLS and CDR2 YYNGEE. In DNA, the CDR3 is TGTGCCAGCAGCGTAGAAGAAAAGGAGGCTAACTATGGCTACACCTTC. Translation: CASSVEEKEANYGYTF. The full variable domain, rest sourced from reference TRBV9 and TRBJ1-2, is DSGVTQTPKHLITATGQRVTLRCSPRSGDLSVYWYQQSLDQGLQFLIQYYNGEERAKGNILERFSAQQFPDLHSELNLSSLELGDSALYFCASSVEEKEANYGYTFGSGTRLTVV.

The chain carries TRBV20-1 and TRBJ2-7; D gene ambiguous. Germline V gives CDR1 DFQATT, CDR2 SNEGSKA (reference sequence). Trimming shortened V by 1 base and J by 2 bases, and 6 bases separated the two germline ends. CDR3 size: 12 residues. CDR3 sequence (DNA): TGCAGTGCTAGAGGACCGGCCTACGAGCAGTACTTC. Translating gives CSARGPAYEQYF.

The chain employs TRBV2 and TRBJ1-2; 7 nucleotides align to TRBD1. V shed 8 bases, J shed 0 bases, and the junction held 3 bases outside the gene matches. The CDR3 runs 13 residues. Germline CDR1 and CDR2: SNHLY and FYNNEI. Written as DNA, the CDR3 is TGTGCCAGCGCGGACAGGACTAACTATGGCTACACCTTC. Its protein product is CASADRTNYGYTF.

This chain joins TRBV7-8 and TRBJ1-1; 8 positions match TRBD1. This CDR3 contains 15 residues. Germline lookup yields CDR1 SGHVS and CDR2 FQNEAQ. V lost 5 bases and J lost 1; bases outside the gene matches: 6. CDR3 loop: CASSPRQGKNTEAFF. Written as DNA, the CDR3 is TGTGCCAGCAGCCCCCGACAGGGGAAGAACACTGAAGCTTTCTTT.

The table lists this clonotype with a few counts. The chain uses TRBV7-2 and TRBJ2-1; TRBD1 agrees at 8 bases. J was trimmed by 7 bases and V by 4 bases; bases with no gene match: 9. The CDR3 is 15 amino acids. Germline CDR1 and CDR2: SGHTA and FQGNSA. CDR3 residues: CASSSGTGGGNEQFF. DNA for the CDR3: TGTGCCAGCAGCTCTGGGACAGGAGGTGGGAATGAGCAGTTCTTC. Drawing the rest from reference TRBV7-2 and TRBJ2-1, the complete variable domain is GAGVSQSPSNKVTEKGKDVELRCDPISGHTALYWYRQSLGQGLEFLIYFQGNSAPDKSGLPSDRFSAERTGGSVSTLTIQRTQQEDSAVYLCASSSGTGGGNEQFFGPGTRLTVL.

The chain carries TRBV5-5 and TRBJ2-1, with 7 bases matching TRBD1. CDR1 and CDR2 from the germline V gene are SGHKS and YYEKEE (reference sequence). There are 17 residues in the CDR3. V was clipped by 0 bases and J by 0 bases; unmatched bases: 6. CDR3 amino acids: CASSLGWGQSSYNEQFF. CDR3 DNA sequence: TGTGCCAGCAGCTTGGGATGGGGACAGAGCTCCTACAATGAGCAGTTCTTC.

The CDR3 bases are TGTGCCAGCAGCTTAATCGGACAGTCTCGCACCGGGGAGCTGTTTTTT. Translated: CASSLIGQSRTGELFF. The rearrangement uses TRBV7-9 and TRBJ2-2; a possible D gene is TRBD1 (6 bases). Trimming took off 2 bases at V and 4 bases at J, with 14 bases between the two ends. The germline V gene encodes CDR1 SEHNR and CDR2 FQNEAQ (reference sequence). The CDR3 runs to 16 residues.

V and J are TRBV5-1 and TRBJ2-1; perhaps D is TRBD1 or TRBD2 (5 bases each). Trimming took off 4 bases at V and 0 bases at J, with 14 bases between the two ends. CDR1 and CDR2 (germline): SGHRS, YFSETQ. The CDR3 contains 16 residues. DNA for the CDR3: TGCGCCAGCAGCGTAGGGACGGATGCCTCCTACAATGAGCAGTTCTTC. Protein sequence: CASSVGTDASYNEQFF. Complete variable domain (other parts from reference TRBV5-1 and TRBJ2-1): KAGVTQTPRYLIKTRGQQVTLSCSPISGHRSVSWYQQTPGQGLQFLFEYFSETQRNKGNFPGRFSGRQFSNSRSEMNVSTLELGDSALYLCASSVGTDASYNEQFFGPGTRLTVL.